These 6 T cell receptor beta chains were all obtained from the same sample, sequenced in a study of shared clonotypes between healthy human individuals. TCRdb's copy holds only in-frame clones and misses some; the assay was immunoSEQ multiplex PCR. This table holds 450,000 to 600,000 clones, roughly 78% found once. The sequencing sample was made of PBMCs. The receptors derive from a middle-aged woman in good health. Some clones in this sample may be carry-over from other donors' samples.

This clone showed up many times. The same CDR3 arises from other DNA sequences in this sample as well. This sequence joins TRBV6-4 and TRBJ2-1, with 9 bases matching TRBD2. The ends lost 0 bases at V and 3 bases at J; junction bases unmatched: 0. The germline CDR1 and CDR2 sequences are MRHNA and SNTAGT. The CDR3 has 15 amino acids. CDR3 region: CASSDSAGGYNEQFF. The DNA of the CDR3 is TGTGCCAGCAGTGACTCAGCGGGAGGCTACAATGAGCAGTTCTTC.

In the case of this clone: A far larger clone lies a single base away; this is likely a read error. This chain joins TRBV11-2 and TRBJ1-1; D remains ambiguous. V gave up 0 bases and J gave up 1 base, with 3 bases separating them. Germline CDR1 and CDR2: SGHAT and FQNNGV. The length of the CDR3 is 13 residues. CDR3 residues: CASSLDRNTEAFF. CDR3 DNA sequence: TGTGCCAGCAGCTTAGACAGGAACACTGAAGCTTTCTTT.

The chain has TRBV28 and TRBJ2-5; 7 bases line up with TRBD1. TRBJ2-7 explains the end of the DNA better; the J call may be wrong. The CDR3 length is 16 residues. Germline V gene data show CDR1 as MDHEN and CDR2 as SYDVKM. CDR3 coding DNA: TGTGCCATCAAGTCCCGCCGGGACAGCCTACCGGACGAGCAGTACTTC. This sequence encodes CAIKSRRDSLPDEQYF.

The chain combines TRBV5-1 with TRBJ2-1, with 8 bases aligning to TRBD2. The CDR3 extends over 14 amino acids. From germline, CDR1 is SGHRS and CDR2 YFSETQ. J lost 10 bases, V lost 0 bases, and 6 bases had no gene match. The CDR3 DNA sequence: TGCGCCAGCAGCTTGGTAACTAGCGGCTCGGAGCAGTTCTTC. Amino acid sequence: CASSLVTSGSEQFF. The full variable domain, in which reference TRBV5-1 and TRBJ2-1 provide the parts outside the CDR3, is KAGVTQTPRYLIKTRGQQVTLSCSPISGHRSVSWYQQTPGQGLQFLFEYFSETQRNKGNFPGRFSGRQFSNSRSEMNVSTLELGDSALYLCASSLVTSGSEQFFGPGTRLTVL.

This clone was found once. V is TRBV27 and J is TRBJ2-7, with a possible D match to TRBD2 (5 bases). CDR1 MNHEY and CDR2 SMNVEV come from the germline V gene (reference sequence). V was cut by 2 bases and J by 6 bases, with 20 bases left in between. The length of the CDR3 is 16 residues. DNA of the CDR3: TGTGCCAGCAGTTTACTACCCCCTGCGGGTGGGAGCGAGCAGTACTTC. Amino acid sequence: CASSLLPPAGGSEQYF.

The CDR3 spells CASSLVAGGADTQYF. The CDR3 DNA is TGTGCCAGCAGTTTGGTAGCGGGAGGCGCAGATACGCAGTATTTT. This sequence joins TRBV27 and TRBJ2-3, with 10 bases lining up with TRBD2. CDR1 and CDR2 (germline): MNHEY, SMNVEV (reference sequence). Unmatched junction bases numbered 4, after V lost 3 bases and J lost 4 bases. This CDR3 is built from 15 residues.